Listed below are T cell receptor beta chains from one sample, sequenced in a study of sequential checkpoint blockade in melanoma. TCRdb's table, derived via immunoSEQ multiplex PCR, lists solely in-frame clones and lacks some. The sample records 1,500 or so clones, over 70% being singletons. Here the sequenced sample was CD8+ T cells sorted from blood (inferred from file names), taken from a patient given nivolumab and ipilimumab in sequence. Source of these receptors: a human donor with melanoma. CDR3s include the opening cysteine and the closing phenylalanine or tryptophan. D genes are given only for firm matches. Clone size is not always given. Where it is, it says once, few, many or a class for expanded clones.

>NA|NA|TRBJ1-2|TRBV18
CASSPPGSGLMNYGYTF
TGTGCCAGCTCACCACCGGGCTCAGGTCTAATGAACTATGGCTACACCTTC
>few|NA|TRBJ2-6|TRBV4-2
CASSQDEGAGANVLTF
TGTGCCAGCAGCCAAGATGAAGGGGCTGGGGCCAACGTCCTGACTTTC
>NA|NA|TRBJ1-5|TRBV27
CASSSTGPQPQHF
TGTGCCAGCAGTTCAACAGGGCCTCAGCCCCAGCATTTT
>few|NA|TRBJ2-7|TRBV30
CAWSGDNSYEQYF
TGTGCCTGGAGTGGGGACAACTCCTACGAGCAGTACTTC
>few|NA|TRBJ2-7|TRBV7-9
CASSNLQEGPGEQYF
TGTGCCAGCAGCAACCTACAGGAGGGGCCCGGGGAGCAGTACTTC
>NA|TRBD1|TRBJ2-7|TRBV19
CASSIGQDEQYF
TGTGCCAGTAGTATTGGACAGGACGAGCAGTACTTC
>NA|NA|TRBJ1-1|TRBV6-5
CASSYGRVNTEAFF
TGTGCCAGCAGTTACGGGCGGGTGAACACTGAAGCTTTCTTT
>NA|NA|TRBJ1-5|TRBV5-1
CASSSTGHGQPQHF
TGCGCCAGCAGCTCCACAGGGCACGGCCAGCCCCAGCATTTT
>once|TRBD1|TRBJ2-7|TRBV12-5
CASEPGQGYEQYF
TGTGCTAGTGAACCGGGACAGGGTTACGAGCAGTACTTC
>NA|NA|TRBJ2-7|TRBV6-1
CASSEADRTYEQYF
TGTGCCAGCAGTGAAGCCGACAGGACCTACGAGCAGTACTTC